This record covers a single TCR beta chain. A much larger clone lies one base from this, so it may be a read error. The sample belongs to a study of regulatory T cells in long-lasting Graves disease. Time point reported: newly diagnosed GD, antithyroid drugs for less than 3 months. PBMCs were the source of the RNA used for TCR sequencing. Germline V CDR1 and CDR2: MDHEN, SYDVKM. The CDR3 length is 14 residues. Building the TCR beta libraries relied on iRepertoire HTBI primers, and CDR3 regions underwent Arm-PCR. TCRdb re-analysed the multiplex PCR reads in MiXCR, keeping a single row per CDR3 protein. The sample records 300,000 to 400,000 distinct CDR3 sequences, 16% being singletons. Another study also made use of these data, one on T cells in Graves' hyperthyroidism and ophthalmopathy.

The chain recombines TRBV28 with TRBJ2-1; tentatively, D is TRBD1 (6 bases). The J call is doubtful: the DNA matches TRBJ2-5 better. This clonotype originated in a man aged 35 to 55 with Graves disease. Sequenced material: peripheral blood mononuclear cells (PBMCs), taken at new diagnosis, from a patient treated with antithyroid drugs. The CDR3, as DNA: TGTGCCTGCAGTTTAAGGGCAGGGGCAGAGACCCAGTACTTC. Translated, it gives CACSLRAGAETQYF.